The 30 T cell receptor beta chains below all came from one sample that was sequenced in a study of blood T cell repertoires in COVID-19. The repertoire was sequenced with immunoSEQ multiplex PCR; TCRdb's copy has only in-frame clones and lacks some. The table has 60,000 to 75,000 clones, approximately 89% seen once. The sequencing input was peripheral blood. These receptors all stem from a woman aged 55-70 years with acute or convalescent COVID-19.

V and J are TRBV19 and TRBJ2-7; 11 bases are a match to TRBD1. CDR1 is LNHDA and CDR2 is SQIVND in the germline V gene (reference sequence). The CDR3 contains 14 residues. After removal of 5 bases from V and 3 bases from J, the junction contained 3 bases not matched to a gene. CDR3 residues: CASSGQGAIYEQYF. The CDR3 nucleotides are TGTGCCAGTAGTGGACAGGGGGCAATCTACGAGCAGTACTTC.

V is TRBV18 and J is TRBJ1-4; D ambiguous. CDR3 length: 15 amino acids. Germline V gene sequence: CDR1 KGHSH, CDR2 LQKENI. The V gene lost 6 bases and the J gene lost 7 bases, with 18 bases spanning the gap. The CDR3 region has the DNA TGTGCCAGCTCCCCAAAACGTGGGGAGGGTGAAAAACTGTTTTTT. It is translated as CASSPKRGEGEKLFF.

This chain uses TRBV2 with TRBJ1-1; 7 bases align to TRBD1. Germline lookup yields CDR1 SNHLY and CDR2 FYNNEI. The junction had 10 bases not matched to a gene; V was cut back by 6 bases and J by 12 bases. This CDR3 has 12 amino acids. The CDR3, as DNA: TGTGCCAGCAGGCTGACAGGGTCGGCATCTTTCTTT. Protein sequence: CASRLTGSASFF.

As DNA, the CDR3 is TGCGCCAGCAGCTTGGAGGCGGCTCCTGGAAACACCATATATTTT. It specifies CASSLEAAPGNTIYF. The chain uses TRBV5-1 and TRBJ1-3; no firm D call. The CDR3 has 15 residues. V lost 0 bases to trimming and J lost 2 bases, with 9 bases between them. CDR1 SGHRS and CDR2 YFSETQ come from the germline V gene.

The V and J genes are TRBV28 and TRBJ1-2; D gene ambiguous. The CDR3 spans 12 residues. CDR1 is MDHEN, CDR2 SYDVKM, per germline. Deletions cut 4 bases from V and 1 base from J, with 4 bases between. The CDR3 nucleotides are TGTGCCAGCAGTTCCCATAACTATGGCTACACCTTC. Translating it yields CASSSHNYGYTF.

The count of this clone is one. V and J are TRBV5-1 and TRBJ2-5; TRBD2 agrees at 8 bases. Trimming took 6 bases from V and 3 from J; bases not matched to a gene: 7. This CDR3 is built from 14 residues. Per the germline V gene, CDR1 is SGHRS and CDR2 is YFSETQ. Written as DNA, the CDR3 is TGCGCCAGCACGAAGGCGGGGGGAGAAGAGACCCAGTACTTC. Encoded protein: CASTKAGGEETQYF.

This rearrangement joins TRBV6-6 to TRBJ2-3; 10 nucleotides match TRBD1. Per the germline V gene, CDR1 is MNHNY and CDR2 is SVGAGI (reference sequence). The CDR3 is 16 residues long. With V trimmed by 7 bases and J by 3 bases, 10 bases remained unmatched. The CDR3 here is CASNASPGQGTDTQYF. DNA of the CDR3: TGTGCCAGCAACGCCAGTCCGGGACAGGGGACAGATACGCAGTATTTT.

The chain combines TRBV28 with TRBJ2-7; 7 bases align to TRBD1. V gave up 5 bases and J gave up 2 bases; unmatched junction bases: 9. From germline, CDR1 is MDHEN and CDR2 SYDVKM. The CDR3 spans 15 residues. The CDR3 DNA sequence: TGTGCCAGCAGTCCCCGGGACAGCCATGCCTACGAGCAGTACTTC. This translates into CASSPRDSHAYEQYF.

The chain couples TRBV5-1 to TRBJ2-5; 8 bases are shared with TRBD2. V trimming: 4 bases; J trimming: 5 bases; junction bases outside the gene matches: 7. This CDR3 contains 14 residues. Germline CDR1 is SGHRS and CDR2 is YFSETQ. This chain's CDR3 is CASSNTAGVETQYF. The CDR3 nucleotides read TGCGCCAGCAGCAACACAGCGGGGGTGGAGACCCAGTACTTC.

The chain recombines TRBV5-1 with TRBJ2-1; TRBD2 aligns across 14 bases. The V and J ends lost 4 bases and 2 bases, in that order; junction bases with no gene match: 5. This CDR3 spans 17 amino acids. Germline V gene data show CDR1 as SGHRS and CDR2 as YFSETQ. CDR3 coding DNA: TGCGCCAGCAGCACCGGACTAGCGGGGGGAACCTACAATGAGCAGTTCTTC. This sequence encodes CASSTGLAGGTYNEQFF. Drawing the rest from reference TRBV5-1 and TRBJ2-1, the complete variable domain is KAGVTQTPRYLIKTRGQQVTLSCSPISGHRSVSWYQQTPGQGLQFLFEYFSETQRNKGNFPGRFSGRQFSNSRSEMNVSTLELGDSALYLCASSTGLAGGTYNEQFFGPGTRLTVL.

The V call is TRBV4-2, the J call TRBJ2-2; 7 bases fit TRBD1. Germline trimming cut 2 bases from V and 6 bases from J; bases unmatched to any gene: 12. Germline V gives CDR1 LGHNA, CDR2 YNFKEQ. The CDR3 loop spans 17 amino acids. The CDR3, as DNA: TGTGCCAGCAGCCAAAGGACAGGCACCAGGATTTCCGGGGAGCTGTTTTTT. This gives the protein CASSQRTGTRISGELFF.

The V call is TRBV3-1 (or the pseudogene TRBV3-2), the J call TRBJ1-1; D call uncertain. Germline CDR1 reads LGHDT; CDR2 reads YNNKEL (reference sequence). V was trimmed by 6 bases and J by 1 base, leaving 9 bases between them. The CDR3 spans 13 residues. CDR3: CASSREGNTEAFF. CDR3 sequence (DNA): TGTGCCAGCAGTCGGGAGGGGAACACTGAAGCTTTCTTT.

This clone showed up just a few times. V gene TRBV4-2 combines with J gene TRBJ2-2; the D gene is possibly TRBD1 (6 bases). V gave up 1 base and J gave up 5 bases, with 11 bases separating them. CDR3 length: 15 amino acids. CDR1 and CDR2 (germline): LGHNA, YNFKEQ. CDR3 loop: CASSQAAGVTGELFF. The CDR3 DNA follows: TGTGCCAGCAGCCAAGCCGCAGGGGTGACCGGGGAGCTGTTTTTT.

The chain carries TRBV5-6 and TRBJ1-2; D perhaps matches TRBD1 (6 bases). V was pared by 0 bases and J by 6 bases, with 12 bases between. CDR3 length equals 14 residues. Germline CDR1 is SGHDT and CDR2 is YYEEEE. The CDR3 coding sequence is TGTGCCAGCAGCTTGGTTTTGGGGGCGGATGGCTACACCTTC. Its protein product is CASSLVLGADGYTF. Complete variable domain (other parts from reference TRBV5-6 and TRBJ1-2): DAGVTQSPTHLIKTRGQQVTLRCSPKSGHDTVSWYQQALGQGPQFIFQYYEEEERQRGNFPDRFSGHQFPNYSSELNVNALLLGDSALYLCASSLVLGADGYTFGSGTRLTVV.

The rearrangement links TRBV12-3 or TRBV12-4 to TRBJ1-1; D gene uncertain. The CDR3 extends over 13 amino acids. Trimming removed 3 bases from V and 3 bases from J, with 8 bases in between. The CDR3 reads CASSLGDDTEAFF. As DNA, the CDR3 is TGTGCCAGCAGTTTGGGAGACGACACTGAAGCTTTCTTT.

The rearrangement links TRBV6-5 to TRBJ2-3; 7 bases fit TRBD2. The germline gives CDR1 MNHEY, CDR2 SVGAGI. The CDR3 has 14 amino acids. With 7 bases clipped from V and 2 bases from J, the junction kept 6 bases outside the gene matches. CDR3 protein: CASTRAGTTDTQYF. The CDR3 DNA reads as TGTGCCAGCACTAGAGCGGGGACCACAGATACGCAGTATTTT.

This sequence joins TRBV7-2 and TRBJ2-1; D is unclear. Germline assignment: CDR1 SGHTA and CDR2 FQGNSA. V lost 3 bases and J lost 8, with 14 bases in between. This CDR3 contains 14 residues. This chain's CDR3 is CASSFSLEVYEQFF. CDR3 DNA sequence: TGTGCCAGCAGCTTTAGTCTAGAGGTTTATGAGCAGTTCTTC.

V gene TRBV28 combines with J gene TRBJ1-1; perhaps TRBD1 as D (5 bases). The V and J ends lost 6 bases and 6 bases respectively, with 8 bases between them. Germline V gene sequence: CDR1 MDHEN, CDR2 SYDVKM. The CDR3 has 11 residues. The CDR3 DNA sequence: TGTGCCAGCAGGCTAGGGGCTGAAGCTTTCTTT. Residues: CASRLGAEAFF.

This sequence joins TRBV12-3 or TRBV12-4 and TRBJ1-1; 7 bases agree with TRBD1. This CDR3 comprises 12 residues. V was pared by 4 bases and J by 6 bases, with 2 bases of the junction left unmatched. The CDR3 sequence: CASSSDRAEAFF. The DNA of the CDR3 is TGTGCCAGCAGTTCCGACAGGGCTGAAGCTTTCTTT.

CDR3: CASSLAGQRGVQETQYF. The CDR3 nucleotides are TGTGCCAGCAGCTTAGCGGGGCAGCGGGGGGTTCAAGAGACCCAGTACTTC. The V and J genes are TRBV11-2 and TRBJ2-5; TRBD2 matches 9 bases. The length of the CDR3 is 17 residues. Losses at the gene ends were 1 base for V and 2 bases for J; bases not matched to a gene: 8. Germline V CDR1 and CDR2: SGHAT, FQNNGV.

The chain links TRBV5-6 to TRBJ2-1; 7 bases match TRBD2. Germline CDR1 is SGHDT and CDR2 is YYEEEE. V lost 3 bases, J lost 1 base, and 4 bases stayed unmatched. This CDR3 comprises 15 residues. The CDR3 DNA follows: TGTGCCAGCAGCTCACTAGCGAGATCCTACAATGAGCAGTTCTTC. Translation gives CASSSLARSYNEQFF.

V usage is TRBV2 and J usage is TRBJ2-2; maybe TRBD1 (5 bases). The germline V gene has CDR1 SNHLY and CDR2 FYNNEI. The CDR3 covers 16 residues. Trimming pared 11 bases from V and 0 bases from J, leaving 19 bases between. The CDR3 coding sequence is TGTGCCCGGGCGAGGAAGGACACGACGAACACCGGGGAGCTGTTTTTT. Protein sequence: CARARKDTTNTGELFF.

CDR3 bases: TGTGCCAGCAGCCAACGCGGGACTCCGGGAGCCAAAAACATTCAGTACTTC. It specifies CASSQRGTPGAKNIQYF. The chain uses TRBV3-1 (or the pseudogene TRBV3-2) and TRBJ2-4; D possibly corresponds to TRBD2 (6 bases). Trimming left V 2 bases short and J 0 bases short, with 14 bases between. This CDR3 is built from 17 residues. Germline V gene lookup returns CDR1 LGHDT and CDR2 YNNKEL (reference sequence).

The V gene is TRBV5-4, the J gene TRBJ1-1; 8 bases agree with TRBD1. J lost 7 bases, V lost 4 bases, and 6 bases had no gene match. CDR1 is SGHNT and CDR2 is YYREEE in the germline V gene (reference sequence). The CDR3 extends over 13 amino acids. Here the CDR3 DNA reads TGTGCCAGCAGCGTACCGACAGGGGATGAAGCTTTCTTT. This sequence encodes CASSVPTGDEAFF.

V gene TRBV14 combines with J gene TRBJ2-1; 9 bases are a match to TRBD2. The CDR3 runs to 17 residues. Germline V gene data show CDR1 as SGHDN and CDR2 as FVKESK. V gave up 3 bases and J gave up 4 bases; unmatched junction bases: 10. CDR3 sequence (DNA): TGTGCCAGCAGCCAGGATTTTAGCGGGGGAACTTACAATGAGCAGTTCTTC. Residues: CASSQDFSGGTYNEQFF.

The chain links TRBV28 to TRBJ1-6, with 7 bases aligning to TRBD1. The V segment lost 6 bases and the J segment 9 bases; nucleotides outside the gene matches: 11. CDR1 and CDR2 (germline): MDHEN, SYDVKM. This CDR3 has 15 residues. DNA of the CDR3: TGTGCCAGCAGACCTCCCGACAGGGTTCGTTCACCCCTCCACTTT. Its translation: CASRPPDRVRSPLHF.

This chain uses TRBV4-1 with TRBJ1-5; D is ambiguous. Between the trimmed V and J ends, which lost 3 bases and 4 bases, there was a span of 10 bases. The CDR3 sequence is 14 residues long. Germline CDR1 and CDR2: MGHRA and YSYEKL. The CDR3 sequence is CASSHNSRNQPQHF. The CDR3, as DNA: TGCGCCAGCAGCCATAACTCACGGAATCAGCCCCAGCATTTT.

The V gene is TRBV30, the J gene TRBJ1-1; D gene unclear. CDR3 length: 13 amino acids. The germline V gene encodes CDR1 GTSNPN and CDR2 SVGIG (reference sequence). Trimming removed 3 bases at V and 1 base at J, with 9 bases between. The CDR3 reads CAWSKIENTEAFF. CDR3 bases: TGTGCCTGGAGCAAGATAGAGAACACTGAAGCTTTCTTT. Full variable domain (outside the CDR3, taken from reference TRBV30 and TRBJ1-1): SQTIHQWPATLVQPVGSPLSLECTVEGTSNPNLYWYRQAAGRGLQLLFYSVGIGQISSEVPQNLSASRPQDRQFILSSKKLLLSDSGFYLCAWSKIENTEAFFGQGTRLTVV.

This chain connects TRBV3-1 (or the pseudogene TRBV3-2) to TRBJ1-4, with TRBD1 identical over 9 bases. Per the germline V gene, CDR1 is LGHDT and CDR2 is YNNKEL (reference sequence). The CDR3 length is 15 residues. The V segment lost 3 bases and the J segment 8 bases; nucleotides outside the gene matches: 7. CDR3 sequence: CASSHVEQGAEKLFF. The DNA for the CDR3 is TGTGCCAGCAGCCATGTCGAACAGGGGGCCGAAAAACTGTTTTTT.

The rearrangement joins TRBV29-1 to TRBJ1-1; D unclear. Trimming took 2 bases from V and 5 from J, leaving 9 bases between them. Germline assignment: CDR1 SQVTM and CDR2 ANQGSEA. The CDR3 totals 12 residues. As DNA, the CDR3 is TGCAGCGTTGAATTCCGGGAAACTGAAGCTTTCTTT. Its translation: CSVEFRETEAFF.